This TCR beta chain was sequenced in a study of blood T cell repertoires in COVID-19. Here immunoSEQ multiplex PCR was the method, and the copy in TCRdb shows in-frame clones only, minus some. The table lists over 75,000 clones, roughly 89% of them singletons. V lost 3 bases and J lost 4, with 13 bases in between. CDR3 size: 14 residues. CDR1 is MGHRA, CDR2 YSYEKL, per germline. This chain uses TRBV4-1 with TRBJ2-7; D possibly corresponds to TRBD2 (5 bases). The sample taken for sequencing was peripheral blood. This clonotype was obtained from an elderly woman with active COVID-19. CDR3 coding DNA: TGCGCCAGCAGCCAGTTGTCAGGAGGATACGAGCAGTACTTC. Protein sequence: CASSQLSGGYEQYF.